One sample yielded the 17 T cell receptor beta chains listed below, sequenced in a study of shared clonotypes between healthy human individuals. Method: immunoSEQ multiplex PCR; TCRdb's copy keeps in-frame clones and lacks some. Of more than 2 million clones in the sample, 95% are singletons; the top ten hold around 0.13%. What was sequenced was naive CD4+ T cells sorted from blood. This sample's subset: CD45RA+ positively selected. These receptors were collected from a man between 18 and 35 years old in good health.

The V and J genes are TRBV2 and TRBJ1-2, with D perhaps TRBD1 (5 bases). Germline V gene lookup returns CDR1 SNHLY and CDR2 FYNNEI. The CDR3 totals 12 residues. V lost 10 bases to trimming and J lost 8 bases, with 17 bases between them. This CDR3 reads CAKSGPIAGYTF. CDR3 nucleotides: TGTGCCAAATCGGGACCGATAGCCGGCTACACCTTC.

The chain combines TRBV5-4 with TRBJ1-4, with TRBD1 identical over 7 bases. Germline assignment: CDR1 SGHNT and CDR2 YYREEE (reference sequence). Trimming at V came to 3 bases and at J to 7 bases, leaving 9 bases not matched to a gene. The CDR3 extends over 15 amino acids. CDR3 loop: CASSSRQGGGEKLFF. The CDR3 DNA follows: TGTGCCAGCAGCTCCCGACAGGGCGGCGGTGAAAAACTGTTTTTT.

The J gene is TRBJ2-5, the V gene TRBV2, with D uncertain. The CDR3 runs to 13 residues. Germline V gene data show CDR1 as SNHLY and CDR2 as FYNNEI. Trimming took off 5 bases at V and 5 bases at J, with 12 bases between the two ends. CDR3 nucleotides: TGTGCCAGCAGTAAAAATTTGCGGGAGACCCAGTACTTC. It is translated as CASSKNLRETQYF.

V and J are TRBV6-5 and TRBJ2-1, with 9 bases that match TRBD2. Losses at the gene ends were 2 bases for V and 7 bases for J; bases not matched to a gene: 6. In germline, CDR1 is MNHEY, CDR2 SVGAGI. This CDR3 is 15 amino acids long. CDR3 amino acids: CASSYASGNFNEQFF. The DNA for the CDR3 is TGTGCCAGCAGTTACGCTAGCGGGAATTTTAATGAGCAGTTCTTC.

The chain employs TRBV11-2 and TRBJ1-3; D is perhaps TRBD1 (6 bases). Looked up from germline, CDR1 is SGHAT and CDR2 is FQNNGV. This CDR3 is built from 14 residues. Trimming removed 4 bases from V and 9 bases from J, with 16 bases in between. The CDR3 sequence is CASSSSDSYSTIYF. The CDR3 coding sequence is TGTGCCAGCAGCTCCTCGGACAGTTACAGCACCATATATTTT.

This clone occurred once. The gene calls are TRBV7-2 and TRBJ2-5; the D is unclear. This CDR3 comprises 15 residues. Trimming left V 0 bases short and J 5 bases short, with 13 bases between. Germline V gene sequence: CDR1 SGHTA, CDR2 FQGNSA. The CDR3 DNA reads as TGTGCCAGCAGCTTAGCGTCGCCAGGAATTGAGACCCAGTACTTC. Protein sequence: CASSLASPGIETQYF. The entire variable domain, with the rest obtained from reference TRBV7-2 and TRBJ2-5, is as follows: GAGVSQSPSNKVTEKGKDVELRCDPISGHTALYWYRQSLGQGLEFLIYFQGNSAPDKSGLPSDRFSAERTGGSVSTLTIQRTQQEDSAVYLCASSLASPGIETQYFGPGTRLLVL.

The rearrangement joins TRBV6-5 to TRBJ1-1; possible D gene TRBD1, 5 bases. CDR1 and CDR2 from the germline V gene are MNHEY and SVGAGI. V dropped 7 bases and J dropped 2 bases, with 11 bases sitting between them. This CDR3 is built from 13 residues. DNA of the CDR3: TGTGCCAGCAAAAGGACACATAACACTGAAGCTTTCTTT. Its protein is CASKRTHNTEAFF.

The rearrangement joins TRBV4-1 to TRBJ2-7, with TRBD2 identical over 11 bases. Germline loops: CDR1 MGHRA, CDR2 YSYEKL. Trimming cost V 0 bases and J 0 bases; bases outside gene matches: 4. The CDR3 length is 17 residues. The CDR3, as DNA: TGCGCCAGCAGCCAAGAGGCTAGCGGGGGGAACTCCTACGAGCAGTACTTC. This translates into CASSQEASGGNSYEQYF.

This clone was detected only once. The chain links TRBV25-1 to TRBJ2-2, with a tentative D call TRBD2 (6 bases). Trimming took 1 base from V and 7 from J, leaving 7 bases between them. CDR3 size: 13 residues. Germline V gene lookup returns CDR1 MGHDK and CDR2 SYGVNS. The CDR3 DNA reads as TGTGCCAGCAGTGAATTCGGGAGCGGGGAGCTGTTTTTT. This translates into CASSEFGSGELFF.

On this clone: Other nucleotide sequences from this sample produce the same CDR3. The chain is built from TRBV2 and TRBJ2-7; 7 bases fit TRBD1. Germline loops: CDR1 SNHLY, CDR2 FYNNEI. The CDR3 is made up of 14 amino acids. V lost 6 bases to trimming and J lost 3 bases; unmatched junction nucleotides: 8. CDR3 loop: CASRQTGQVYEQYF. In DNA form, the CDR3 reads TGTGCCAGCAGGCAAACCGGACAGGTCTACGAGCAGTACTTC.

J is TRBJ1-2 and V is TRBV6-6, with 9 bases lining up with TRBD1. This CDR3 region has 16 residues. The V gene end was trimmed by 4 bases and the J gene end by 8 bases; junction bases not matched to a gene: 14. Per germline, CDR1 MNHNY and CDR2 SVGAGI (reference sequence). Here the CDR3 reads CASSSSTGGGGGGYTF. The CDR3 DNA reads as TGTGCCAGCAGTTCCTCCACAGGGGGCGGAGGAGGGGGCTACACCTTC.

This clone was detected only once. The gene calls are TRBV6-5 and TRBJ1-5; TRBD1 matches at 10 bases. Trimming took 6 bases from V and 5 from J; bases not matched to a gene: 7. CDR1 MNHEY and CDR2 SVGAGI come from the germline V gene. This CDR3 has 15 amino acids. The CDR3, as DNA: TGTGCCAGCAGCCGCGACGGACAGGGGGATCAGCCCCAGCATTTT. Translated: CASSRDGQGDQPQHF.

Notes on this clone: The sample contains more than one DNA sequence encoding this CDR3. V and J are TRBV6-5 and TRBJ2-7, with no clear D. This CDR3 comprises 13 residues. Deletions cut 6 bases from V and 0 bases from J, with 9 bases between. CDR1 and CDR2 (germline): MNHEY, SVGAGI. CDR3 in DNA: TGTGCCAGCAGAGGGTCCAGCTCCTACGAGCAGTACTTC. Protein: CASRGSSSYEQYF.

V gene TRBV10-2 combines with J gene TRBJ1-1, with 7 bases matching TRBD1. This CDR3 contains 15 residues. Germline values: CDR1 WSHSY, CDR2 SAAADI. V lost 2 bases to trimming and J lost 4 bases; unmatched junction nucleotides: 7. For the CDR3, the DNA is TGCGCCAGCAGTGAGAGGGTCACAGGGGTCACTGAAGCTTTCTTT. Translated, it gives CASSERVTGVTEAFF.

The DNA of the CDR3 is TGTGCCAGCCCGCTTCAGCAGTACTTC. Its translation: CASPLQQYF. The V call is TRBV6-6, the J call TRBJ2-7; D remains ambiguous. The ends were cut back, 8 bases at V and 8 bases at J, with 7 bases in the middle. The germline CDR1 and CDR2 sequences are MNHNY and SVGAGI (reference sequence). This CDR3 is built from 9 residues.

The V call is TRBV19, the J call TRBJ2-7; 7 positions agree with TRBD1. Germline V gene sequence: CDR1 LNHDA, CDR2 SQIVND (reference sequence). The J segment lost 7 bases and the V segment lost 6 bases, leaving 12 bases of the junction unmatched. The CDR3 is 14 amino acids. As DNA, the CDR3 is TGTGCCAGTAGCTACAGGGGATTTCCGAGGGAGCAGTACTTC. Translating it yields CASSYRGFPREQYF.

The chain carries TRBV6-5 and TRBJ1-4; D call uncertain. The germline gives CDR1 MNHEY, CDR2 SVGAGI. V shed 6 bases and J shed 0 bases, with 5 bases lying between them. This CDR3 is built from 13 residues. Here the CDR3 DNA reads TGTGCCAGCAGAACAGCAACTAATGAAAAACTGTTTTTT. Its protein is CASRTATNEKLFF.